This TCR beta chain was sequenced in a study of regulatory T cells in long-lasting Graves disease. General study points: Peripheral blood, not thyroid tissue, was the sole material studied.

Time point denoted: newly diagnosed GD, antithyroid drugs for less than 3 months. After RNA was extracted from PBMCs, the TCR library was made from it. Tubes containing EDTA received 8 to 9.5 milliliters of drawn peripheral blood. This clonotype was picked up many times. Its specificity is not known. Arm-PCR of CDR3 regions and iRepertoire HTBI primers were used to build TCR beta libraries. Each CDR3 protein gets one entry after TCRdb re-called the multiplex PCR reads with MiXCR. The sample consists of roughly 560,000 distinct CDR3 sequences, 12% of them appearing once. Trimming removed 6 bases at V and 5 bases at J, with 16 bases between. Per the germline V gene, CDR1 is SNHLY and CDR2 is FYNNEI. The CDR3 extends over 14 amino acids. The same sample was also used in a study of T cells in Graves' hyperthyroidism and ophthalmopathy. This second study notes: Stable Graves' hyperthyroidism denoted no ophthalmopathy progression over 18 months. A set of HTBI primers served as the primers for a first-round RT-PCR of the TCR CDR3.

The chain is built from TRBV2 and TRBJ2-5, with D possibly being TRBD2 (6 bases). This TCR was sampled from a woman in her twenties or thirties with Graves disease. Sequences were derived from peripheral blood mononuclear cells (PBMCs), sampled at new diagnosis, from a patient treated with antithyroid drugs. CDR3 DNA sequence: TGTGCCAGCAGCGCCCTGGGGGACTCGGAGACCCAGTACTTC. Encoded protein: CASSALGDSETQYF.